This TCR beta chain was retrieved from a study of blood T cell repertoires in COVID-19. Study-level background: Samples representing acute and convalescent COVID-19 were sourced from the United States, Italy and Spain. Sources were T cells, B-cell-depleted T cells, or PBMCs; the material itself was cDNA or gDNA.

Authors' data handling: Reference gene primer amplification yielded estimated nucleated cell counts. Sequencing was performed with immunoSEQ multiplex PCR; in TCRdb, only in-frame clones are kept and a portion is missing. The V and J calls and clone size are taken from that table; D and trimming were inferred from the DNA. The sample contains 250,000 or so clones, 84% of which appear only once. The receptor was isolated from a woman aged 40 to 50 who had recovered from COVID-19. Sequencing was done on a sample of peripheral blood.

CDR3 nucleotide sequence: TGTGCCAGCTCACCAACAGGGGGCTCTGACTATGGCTACACCTTC. Residues: CASSPTGGSDYGYTF. The J gene is TRBJ1-2, the V gene TRBV18, with TRBD1 matching 9 bases. Looked up from germline, CDR1 is KGHSH and CDR2 is LQKENI. This CDR3 has 15 residues. The ends lost 2 bases at V and 3 bases at J; junction bases unmatched: 4.